This T cell receptor (beta chain) was profiled in a study of tumor and adjacent non-tumor tissue in lung cancer. This sample's RNA came from whole unsorted tissue. Study conclusions and caveats: Patients with more diverse tumor TCRs had worse survival.

Looked up from germline, CDR1 is SGHNT and CDR2 is YENEEA. The CDR3 loop spans 11 amino acids. A modified ARM-PCR protocol with three rounds of nested PCR amplified TCRbeta. In TCRdb, the multiplex PCR reads were re-called with MiXCR into one record per CDR3 protein. This repertoire shows some 100,000 distinct CDR3 sequences, roughly 74% found once; its top ten account for more than 35%. This clonotype was picked up one time. Its antigen is unidentified. One end of the junction is discordant with germline, which a read error may explain. The source material was lung tumor tissue. V usage is TRBV11-3 and J usage is TRBJ2-5; D unclear. This TCR derives from a woman aged 55-70 years with non-small cell lung cancer. The CDR3 sequence: CASSISETQYF. CDR3 sequence (DNA): TGTGCTAGCAGCATATCGGAGACCCAGTACTTC.